The rows below give T cell receptor beta chains drawn from one sample of a study of PD-1 blockade in classical Hodgkin lymphoma. Data came from immunoSEQ multiplex PCR; TCRdb stores just in-frame clones and leaves some out. The sample carries more than 90,000 clones, 78% recorded once. This material consisted of peripheral blood mononuclear cells (PBMCs), taken before the fourth cycle of nivolumab. The receptors come from a human donor with classical Hodgkin lymphoma. CDR3s leave out the opening cysteine and the closing phenylalanine or tryptophan. A D gene is named only where the DNA matches it firmly.

V gene: TRBV7-2; J gene: TRBJ2-1; D gene: .; CDR3 length: 16; CDR3 protein: ASTLRRKPQPWYNEQF
V gene: TRBV10-3; J gene: TRBJ2-3; D gene: TRBD1; CDR3 length: 12; CDR3 protein: AISESTGADTQY
V gene: TRBV9; J gene: TRBJ1-2; D gene: .; CDR3 length: 12; CDR3 protein: ASSVGGITYGYT
V gene: TRBV27; J gene: TRBJ2-7; D gene: TRBD2; CDR3 length: 14; CDR3 protein: ASSLRLAGVPYEQY
V gene: TRBV9; J gene: TRBJ2-7; D gene: .; CDR3 length: 13; CDR3 protein: ASSVDVRGRDEQY
V gene: TRBV7-8; J gene: TRBJ1-3; D gene: .; CDR3 length: 15; CDR3 protein: ASSSNRVFSSGNTIY
V gene: TRBV4-2; J gene: TRBJ1-6; D gene: .; CDR3 length: 12; CDR3 protein: ASSLGQYNSPLH
V gene: TRBV4-1; J gene: TRBJ1-1; D gene: .; CDR3 length: 12; CDR3 protein: ASSQVFGNTEAF
V gene: TRBV19; J gene: TRBJ1-5; D gene: .; CDR3 length: 11; CDR3 protein: ASISRGDQPQH
V gene: TRBV10-3; J gene: TRBJ2-5; D gene: TRBD2; CDR3 length: 12; CDR3 protein: AISETSGGETQY
V gene: TRBV5-1; J gene: TRBJ2-1; D gene: TRBD1; CDR3 length: 12; CDR3 protein: ASTPGTGSNEQF
V gene: TRBV6-1; J gene: TRBJ1-4; D gene: .; CDR3 length: 12; CDR3 protein: ASRETVLNEKLF
V gene: TRBV6-6; J gene: TRBJ2-1; D gene: .; CDR3 length: 12; CDR3 protein: ASSMDSSYNEQF
V gene: TRBV18; J gene: TRBJ2-1; D gene: TRBD1; CDR3 length: 12; CDR3 protein: ASSPGQGRDEQF
V gene: TRBV18; J gene: TRBJ2-3; D gene: TRBD2; CDR3 length: 16; CDR3 protein: ASSPPRLAGGLTDTQY
V gene: TRBV5-6; J gene: TRBJ2-1; D gene: TRBD2; CDR3 length: 14; CDR3 protein: ASSGLLAGGYNEQF